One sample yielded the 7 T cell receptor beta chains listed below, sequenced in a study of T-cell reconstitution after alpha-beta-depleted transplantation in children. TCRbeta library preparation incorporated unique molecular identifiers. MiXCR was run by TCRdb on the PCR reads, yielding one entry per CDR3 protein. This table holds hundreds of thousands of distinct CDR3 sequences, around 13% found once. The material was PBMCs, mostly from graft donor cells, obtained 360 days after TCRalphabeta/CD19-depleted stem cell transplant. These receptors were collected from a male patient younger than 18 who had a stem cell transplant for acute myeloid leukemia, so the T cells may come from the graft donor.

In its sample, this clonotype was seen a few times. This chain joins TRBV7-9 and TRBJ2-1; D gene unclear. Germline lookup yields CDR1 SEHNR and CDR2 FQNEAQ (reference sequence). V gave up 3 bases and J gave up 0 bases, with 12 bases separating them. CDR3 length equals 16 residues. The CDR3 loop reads CASSFHSWSSYNEQFF. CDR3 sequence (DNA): TGTGCCAGCAGCTTCCATTCTTGGAGCTCCTACAATGAGCAGTTCTTC.

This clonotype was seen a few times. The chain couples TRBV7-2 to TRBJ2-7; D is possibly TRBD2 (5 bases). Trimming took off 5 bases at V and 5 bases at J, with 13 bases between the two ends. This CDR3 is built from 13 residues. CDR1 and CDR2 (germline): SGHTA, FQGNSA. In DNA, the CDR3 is TGTGCCAGCAGCCCCTCGGCGGGCCACGAGCAGTACTTC. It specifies CASSPSAGHEQYF.

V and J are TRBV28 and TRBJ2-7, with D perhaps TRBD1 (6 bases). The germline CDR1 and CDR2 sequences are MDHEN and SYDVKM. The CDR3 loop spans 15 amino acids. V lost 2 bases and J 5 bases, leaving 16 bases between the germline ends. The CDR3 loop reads CASSLLFRGMNEQYF. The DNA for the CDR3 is TGTGCCAGCAGTTTACTTTTCAGGGGAATGAACGAGCAGTACTTC.

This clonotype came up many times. The DNA for the CDR3 is TGTGCCAGCAGCCGCAGGCTAAGCTCCTACGAGCAGTACTTC. Translation gives CASSRRLSSYEQYF. The chain uses TRBV3-1 and TRBJ2-7, with D uncertain. Trimming shortened V by 4 bases and J by 0 bases, and 10 bases separated the two germline ends. The CDR3 is 14 residues long. Germline loops: CDR1 LGHDT, CDR2 YNNKEL (reference sequence).

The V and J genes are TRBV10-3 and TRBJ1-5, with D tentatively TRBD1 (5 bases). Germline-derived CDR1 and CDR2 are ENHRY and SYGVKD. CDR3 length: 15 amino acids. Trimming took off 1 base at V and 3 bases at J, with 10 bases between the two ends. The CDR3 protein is CAISEWGSSNQPQHF. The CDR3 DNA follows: TGTGCCATCAGTGAGTGGGGGAGTTCCAATCAGCCCCAGCATTTT.

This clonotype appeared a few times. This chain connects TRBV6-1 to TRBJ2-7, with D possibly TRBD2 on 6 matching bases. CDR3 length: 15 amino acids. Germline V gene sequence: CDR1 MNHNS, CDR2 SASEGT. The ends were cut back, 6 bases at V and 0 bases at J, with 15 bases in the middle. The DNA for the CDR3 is TGTGCCAGCAGCTCGGGACTCATGAACTCCTACGAGCAGTACTTC. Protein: CASSSGLMNSYEQYF.

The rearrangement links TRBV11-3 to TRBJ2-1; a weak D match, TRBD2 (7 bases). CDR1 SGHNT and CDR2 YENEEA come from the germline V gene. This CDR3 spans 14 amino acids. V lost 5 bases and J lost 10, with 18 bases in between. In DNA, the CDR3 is TGTGCCAGCAGCCCTAGGGGGGGGGAGCGAGAGCAGTTCTTC. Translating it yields CASSPRGGEREQFF.